Below, 19 T cell receptor beta chains from the same sample are listed, as sequenced in a study of cytomegalovirus exposure and HLA in healthy donors. PCR employed 60 Vbeta and 13 Jbeta primers. Generated by immunoSEQ multiplex PCR, the TCRdb table keeps only in-frame clones and is missing some. The sample consists of about 190,000 clones, approximately 79% of them appearing once. Sequencing was performed on PBMCs. These TCRs come from a young woman in good health and CMV-seronegative.

This chain joins TRBV5-4 and TRBJ1-2; 7 bases map to TRBD1. The V segment lost 2 bases and the J segment 2 bases; nucleotides outside the gene matches: 6. In germline, CDR1 is SGHNT, CDR2 YYREEE (reference sequence). The CDR3 is 15 amino acids. In nucleotides, the CDR3 is TGTGCCAGCAGCTTTGGGACAGAGGTAAACTATGGCTACACCTTC. It encodes CASSFGTEVNYGYTF. Full variable domain (remainder filled in from reference TRBV5-4 and TRBJ1-2): ETGVTQSPTHLIKTRGQQVTLRCSSQSGHNTVSWYQQALGQGPQFIFQYYREEENGRGNFPPRFSGLQFPNYSSELNVNALELDDSALYLCASSFGTEVNYGYTFGSGTRLTVV.

In its sample, this clone was seen a few times. The rearrangement uses TRBV10-3 and TRBJ1-1, with 9 bases lining up with TRBD1. The CDR3 runs to 16 residues. V gave up 0 bases and J gave up 1 base; unmatched junction bases: 3. Germline V lookup: CDR1 ENHRY, CDR2 SYGVKD. The CDR3, as DNA: TGTGCCATCAGTGAGTCCTCGGGACAGGGGAACACTGAAGCTTTCTTT. This translates into CAISESSGQGNTEAFF.

The gene calls are TRBV28 and TRBJ1-2; 9 nucleotides match TRBD1. Germline V gene data show CDR1 as MDHEN and CDR2 as SYDVKM. Losses at the gene ends were 3 bases for V and 8 bases for J; bases not matched to a gene: 7. The CDR3 is 14 residues long. The CDR3 bases are TGTGCCAGCAGTTTCCGACAGGGGGGAAGCGGCTACACCTTC. As protein: CASSFRQGGSGYTF.

V and J are TRBV6-6 and TRBJ2-7; tentative D call: TRBD1 (6 bases). The ends were cut back, 6 bases at V and 6 bases at J, with 21 bases in the middle. CDR1 is MNHNY, CDR2 SVGAGI, per germline (reference sequence). The CDR3 is 15 residues long. CDR3 protein: CASSPGHWKVSEQYF. The CDR3 DNA sequence: TGTGCCAGCAGCCCGGGACATTGGAAGGTCAGCGAGCAGTACTTC.

This chain uses TRBV25-1 with TRBJ1-2; tentative D call: TRBD1 (5 bases). Trimming left V 1 base short and J 5 bases short, with 14 bases between. The germline CDR1 and CDR2 sequences are MGHDK and SYGVNS. This CDR3 has 15 residues. CDR3 sequence reads: CASSESGDHHYGYTF. The CDR3 DNA follows: TGTGCCAGCAGTGAATCGGGGGACCACCATTATGGCTACACCTTC.

This chain uses TRBV27 with TRBJ2-2; D might be TRBD2 (5 bases). V lost 7 bases and J 4 bases, leaving 10 bases between the germline ends. The CDR3 covers 13 residues. Germline CDR1 reads MNHEY; CDR2 reads SMNVEV (reference sequence). The CDR3 sequence: CASTPDSTGELFF. CDR3 bases: TGTGCCAGCACCCCGGACTCCACCGGGGAGCTGTTTTTT.

In this sample, this clone turned up once. The V call is TRBV4-1, the J call TRBJ2-5; D gene ambiguous. The CDR3 length is 13 residues. Trimming removed 4 bases from V and 2 bases from J, with 8 bases in between. Germline assignment: CDR1 MGHRA and CDR2 YSYEKL. Here the CDR3 reads CASSRAVQETQYF. CDR3 nucleotide sequence: TGCGCCAGCAGCCGGGCCGTGCAAGAGACCCAGTACTTC.

The CDR3 reads CASSPEGGQGASAFF. DNA of the CDR3: TGCGCCAGCAGCCCGGAGGGGGGACAGGGGGCATCGGCTTTCTTT. The J gene is TRBJ1-1, the V gene TRBV5-1; TRBD1 aligns across 12 bases. The length of the CDR3 is 15 residues. Germline-derived CDR1 and CDR2 are SGHRS and YFSETQ. After removal of 4 bases from V and 11 bases from J, the junction contained 12 bases not matched to a gene.

The rearrangement joins TRBV28 to TRBJ1-5; 9 bases map to TRBD1. The CDR3 is 15 residues long. CDR1 MDHEN and CDR2 SYDVKM come from the germline V gene. V trimming: 8 bases; J trimming: 9 bases; junction bases outside the gene matches: 14. The CDR3 loop is CASASPGQGAGPQHF. CDR3 nucleotide sequence: TGTGCCAGCGCCAGTCCGGGACAGGGAGCGGGGCCCCAGCATTTT.

The chain is built from TRBV7-9 and TRBJ2-1; weak D call: TRBD2 (6 bases). V gave up 5 bases and J gave up 6 bases, with 11 bases separating them. Germline CDR1 reads SEHNR; CDR2 reads FQNEAQ (reference sequence). The CDR3 has 13 residues. The CDR3 is CASSTSGGNEQFF. CDR3 sequence (DNA): TGTGCCAGCAGCACGTCCGGGGGCAATGAGCAGTTCTTC.

The V call is TRBV6-6, the J call TRBJ1-2; 9 bases match TRBD1. V shed 8 bases and J 8 bases; nucleotides not matched to a gene: 9. This CDR3 region has 13 residues. Germline V gene sequence: CDR1 MNHNY, CDR2 SVGAGI (reference sequence). DNA for the CDR3: TGTGCCAGCGGGGACAGGGAGATAGAAGGCTACACCTTC. Translating gives CASGDREIEGYTF.

The rearrangement joins TRBV5-4 to TRBJ2-1; 7 nucleotides line up with TRBD2. Trimming at V came to 1 base and at J to 3 bases, leaving 4 bases not matched to a gene. The CDR3 length is 15 residues. Germline CDR1 reads SGHNT; CDR2 reads YYREEE (reference sequence). This CDR3 reads CASSLQRGGYNEQFF. The DNA of the CDR3 is TGTGCCAGCAGCTTGCAGCGGGGAGGCTACAATGAGCAGTTCTTC.

The rearrangement joins TRBV6-1 to TRBJ2-1; D gene unclear. V shed 4 bases and J shed 12 bases, with 22 bases lying between them. The CDR3 consists of 15 residues. CDR1 and CDR2 from the germline V gene are MNHNS and SASEGT. The CDR3 is CASSASDSPQMMQFF. The CDR3 DNA follows: TGTGCCAGCAGTGCGTCCGACTCCCCACAAATGATGCAGTTCTTC.

V is TRBV18 and J is TRBJ1-2; no clear D. CDR1 is KGHSH and CDR2 is LQKENI in the germline V gene. V lost 0 bases and J 0 bases, leaving 8 bases between the germline ends. CDR3 length: 15 amino acids. The CDR3 loop reads CASSPPSDSNYGYTF. The CDR3 DNA follows: TGTGCCAGCTCACCACCGTCAGACTCTAACTATGGCTACACCTTC.

The V and J genes are TRBV18 and TRBJ1-2; D perhaps matches TRBD1 (6 bases). V was shortened by 4 bases and J by 5 bases, with 17 bases between the two germline ends. CDR3 length: 15 amino acids. Germline V lookup: CDR1 KGHSH, CDR2 LQKENI. CDR3 residues: CASSLTGNAEYGYTF. The CDR3 nucleotides are TGTGCCAGCTCACTGACAGGAAACGCGGAGTATGGCTACACCTTC. Complete variable domain (other parts from reference TRBV18 and TRBJ1-2): NAGVMQNPRHLVRRRGQEARLRCSPMKGHSHVYWYRQLPEEGLKFMVYLQKENIIDESGMPKERFSAEFPKEGPSILRIQQVVRGDSAAYFCASSLTGNAEYGYTFGSGTRLTVV.

V usage is TRBV15 and J usage is TRBJ2-2; no clear D gene. CDR1 LNHNV and CDR2 YYDKDF come from the germline V gene (reference sequence). CDR3 length: 14 residues. Deletions cut 1 base from V and 1 base from J, with 4 bases between. This CDR3 reads CATSRGGNTGELFF. Written as DNA, the CDR3 is TGTGCCACCAGCAGAGGAGGGAACACCGGGGAGCTGTTTTTT.

The chain employs TRBV9 and TRBJ2-2; no definite D call. V was shortened by 3 bases and J by 7 bases, with 10 bases between the two germline ends. The length of the CDR3 is 13 residues. Germline CDR1 SGDLS, CDR2 YYNGEE. CDR3 loop: CASSASGGGELFF. The CDR3 region has the DNA TGTGCCAGCAGCGCCTCGGGTGGCGGGGAGCTGTTTTTT.

The chain is built from TRBV29-1 and TRBJ1-1; 8 bases fit TRBD1. The germline gives CDR1 SQVTM, CDR2 ANQGSEA. The CDR3 spans 13 residues. The V segment lost 6 bases and the J segment 1 base; nucleotides outside the gene matches: 4. DNA of the CDR3: TGCAGCGTCCGGACAGGGAAGAACACTGAAGCTTTCTTT. Its translation: CSVRTGKNTEAFF.

The chain joins TRBV6-5 to TRBJ2-2, with 9 positions matching TRBD2. The germline CDR1 and CDR2 sequences are MNHEY and SVGAGI. With 9 bases clipped from V and 6 bases from J, the junction kept 8 bases outside the gene matches. The CDR3 contains 14 residues. CDR3 DNA: TGTGCCAGGGGAGGCGGGGGGGCCCCCGGGGAGCTGTTTTTT. The encoded protein is CARGGGGAPGELFF.